These 32 T cell receptor beta chains were sequenced from one sample in a study of blood T cell repertoires in COVID-19. TCRdb's table, derived via immunoSEQ multiplex PCR, lists solely in-frame clones and lacks some. This table holds a few hundred thousand clones, about 87% found once. The sequenced material came from peripheral blood. The receptors stem from a woman aged 25 to 39 who had recovered from COVID-19.

This clone was observed a handful of times. The CDR3 DNA sequence: TGTGCAGCGCGGCGCAATACAGGGTTTTTCTCCGGGGAGCTGTTTTTT. Its protein product is CAARRNTGFFSGELFF. The chain combines TRBV7-9 with TRBJ2-2; possible D gene TRBD1, 6 bases. The CDR3 loop spans 16 amino acids. Germline CDR1 and CDR2: SEHNR and FQNEAQ (reference sequence).

J is TRBJ1-4 and V is TRBV27, with D hard to call. The germline gives CDR1 MNHEY, CDR2 SMNVEV (reference sequence). V was shortened by 6 bases and J by 1 base, with 9 bases between the two germline ends. The CDR3 length is 14 residues. CDR3 sequence: CASSGARTNEKLFF. In nucleotides, the CDR3 is TGTGCCAGCAGCGGAGCAAGAACTAATGAAAAACTGTTTTTT.

The chain links TRBV6-5 to TRBJ2-3; 7 positions agree with TRBD1. The junction had 8 bases not matched to a gene; V was cut back by 6 bases and J by 2 bases. Germline values: CDR1 MNHEY, CDR2 SVGAGI. The CDR3 has 15 amino acids. The CDR3 protein is CASRRDSITTDTQYF. In nucleotides, the CDR3 is TGTGCCAGCAGGAGGGACAGCATAACCACAGATACGCAGTATTTT.

This chain joins TRBV9 and TRBJ2-2, with no clear D. Trimming shortened V by 0 bases and J by 5 bases, and 8 bases separated the two germline ends. The CDR3 has 14 amino acids. In germline, CDR1 is SGDLS, CDR2 YYNGEE. The CDR3 reads CASSVDSLTGELFF. CDR3 sequence (DNA): TGTGCCAGCAGCGTAGACAGTTTAACCGGGGAGCTGTTTTTT. Using reference TRBV9 and TRBJ2-2 for the parts outside the CDR3, the full variable domain is DSGVTQTPKHLITATGQRVTLRCSPRSGDLSVYWYQQSLDQGLQFLIQYYNGEERAKGNILERFSAQQFPDLHSELNLSSLELGDSALYFCASSVDSLTGELFFGEGSRLTVL.

V is TRBV7-3 and J is TRBJ1-6; perhaps TRBD1 as D (6 bases). V lost 4 bases and J 9 bases, leaving 10 bases between the germline ends. The CDR3 has 13 amino acids. Germline lookup yields CDR1 SGHTA and CDR2 FQGTGA. This CDR3 reads CASSSNRVSPLHF. CDR3 in DNA: TGTGCCAGCAGCTCAAACAGGGTTTCACCCCTCCACTTT.

The chain has TRBV28 and TRBJ2-3; 9 bases line up with TRBD2. Germline lookup yields CDR1 MDHEN and CDR2 SYDVKM. Unmatched junction bases numbered 17, after V lost 7 bases and J lost 6 bases. The CDR3 has 17 residues. The CDR3: CASNRSGGSGRQDTQYF. The CDR3 DNA follows: TGTGCCAGCAATCGGAGCGGGGGGTCGGGACGCCAGGATACGCAGTATTTT. Looking up the rest from reference TRBV28 and TRBJ2-3 gives the full variable domain: DVKVTQSSRYLVKRTGEKVFLECVQDMDHENMFWYRQDPGLGLRLIYFSYDVKMKEKGDIPEGYSVSREKKERFSLILESASTNQTSMYLCASNRSGGSGRQDTQYFGPGTRLTVL.

The chain combines TRBV7-3 with TRBJ1-4, with D possibly matching TRBD1 (5 bases). V lost 1 base and J lost 0, with 9 bases in between. There are 16 residues in the CDR3. The germline gives CDR1 SGHTA, CDR2 FQGTGA. The CDR3 nucleotides are TGTGCCAGCAGCTTAAGTGGGGGGGCAACTAATGAAAAACTGTTTTTT. Residues: CASSLSGGATNEKLFF.

The chain combines TRBV7-2 with TRBJ2-3; D perhaps matches TRBD2 (6 bases). In germline, CDR1 is SGHTA, CDR2 FQGNSA. The V end lost 5 bases, the J end lost 0 bases, and 15 bases lay between the germline ends. The CDR3 runs to 16 residues. In DNA, the CDR3 is TGTGCCAGCAGCACCTCGCTTGCGGGGAGCACAGATACGCAGTATTTT. Translation gives CASSTSLAGSTDTQYF.

The CDR3 sequence: CASSSTAGLTSTDTQYF. CDR3 in DNA: TGTGCCAGCAGCTCAACCGCGGGGTTAACTAGCACAGATACGCAGTATTTT. The chain recombines TRBV7-9 with TRBJ2-3; TRBD2 is a possible D gene (6 bases). Germline CDR1 reads SEHNR; CDR2 reads FQNEAQ (reference sequence). The V gene lost 4 bases and the J gene lost 0 bases, with 17 bases spanning the gap. The length of the CDR3 is 17 residues.

The V gene is TRBV30, the J gene TRBJ2-7; TRBD2 agrees at 7 bases. Germline values: CDR1 GTSNPN, CDR2 SVGIG (reference sequence). The CDR3 is 14 amino acids. The junction had 13 bases not matched to a gene; V was cut back by 2 bases and J by 9 bases. The CDR3 DNA is TGTGCCTGGAGTACTCGGGGGGTCTTATCTTGGCAGTACTTC. Translated: CAWSTRGVLSWQYF.

A few counts support this clone. This sequence joins TRBV7-2 and TRBJ1-6, with 11 bases matching TRBD1. The ends lost 1 base at V and 9 bases at J; junction bases unmatched: 2. CDR3 size: 15 residues. Per the germline V gene, CDR1 is SGHTA and CDR2 is FQGNSA. The CDR3 reads CASSLGGQGVSPLHF. CDR3 DNA: TGTGCCAGCAGCTTAGGGGGACAGGGGGTTTCACCCCTCCACTTT.

The CDR3 loop reads CASSSGTGGAETQYF. DNA for the CDR3: TGTGCCAGCAGCTCCGGGACAGGGGGCGCGGAGACCCAGTACTTC. The chain combines TRBV5-5 with TRBJ2-5; 12 bases line up with TRBD1. The CDR3 runs 15 residues. CDR1 is SGHKS, CDR2 YYEKEE, per germline (reference sequence). Losses at the gene ends were 3 bases for V and 5 bases for J; bases not matched to a gene: 5.

In this sample, this clone turned up a few times. V is TRBV2 and J is TRBJ1-2; the D gene is possibly TRBD1 (5 bases). V was cut by 2 bases and J by 3 bases, with 16 bases left in between. This CDR3 contains 16 residues. Germline V gives CDR1 SNHLY, CDR2 FYNNEI. For the CDR3, the DNA is TGTGCCAGCAGTGAATTCGCGAGGGGAGGGGACTATGGCTACACCTTC. It codes for CASSEFARGGDYGYTF.

The chain couples TRBV7-9 to TRBJ2-1; 12 bases are a match to TRBD2. The CDR3 runs to 17 residues. Germline CDR1 and CDR2: SEHNR and FQNEAQ (reference sequence). Trimming removed 3 bases from V and 5 bases from J; junction bases left unmatched: 8. CDR3 sequence reads: CASSFSILAGGNNEQFF. CDR3 coding DNA: TGTGCCAGCAGCTTTTCGATTCTAGCGGGGGGGAACAATGAGCAGTTCTTC.

The chain carries TRBV5-1 and TRBJ1-4; D call uncertain. The V and J ends lost 5 bases and 3 bases respectively, with 8 bases between them. In germline, CDR1 is SGHRS, CDR2 YFSETQ. The CDR3 runs to 13 residues. The CDR3 is CASSYGSNEKLFF. CDR3 nucleotides: TGCGCCAGCAGTTACGGGTCTAATGAAAAACTGTTTTTT.

The V call is TRBV5-5, the J call TRBJ1-5; TRBD1 agrees at 7 bases. The CDR3 consists of 14 residues. Looked up from germline, CDR1 is SGHKS and CDR2 is YYEKEE (reference sequence). With 4 bases clipped from V and 6 bases from J, the junction kept 7 bases outside the gene matches. The CDR3 loop is CASSRTGLGQPQHF. The DNA of the CDR3 is TGTGCCAGCAGCCGGACAGGACTTGGTCAGCCCCAGCATTTT.

This sequence joins TRBV5-1 and TRBJ2-7; 10 positions match TRBD2. Trimming cost V 0 bases and J 1 base; bases outside gene matches: 7. In germline, CDR1 is SGHRS, CDR2 YFSETQ. The CDR3 is 17 amino acids. Here the CDR3 DNA reads TGCGCCAGCAGCTTGGGCCCTAGCGGGGGCGGATCCTACGAGCAGTACTTC. It is translated as CASSLGPSGGGSYEQYF. Drawing the rest from reference TRBV5-1 and TRBJ2-7, the complete variable domain is KAGVTQTPRYLIKTRGQQVTLSCSPISGHRSVSWYQQTPGQGLQFLFEYFSETQRNKGNFPGRFSGRQFSNSRSEMNVSTLELGDSALYLCASSLGPSGGGSYEQYFGPGTRLTVT.

This clone was seen only once. The rearrangement links TRBV5-1 to TRBJ1-5; 7 nucleotides match TRBD1. The CDR3 runs 16 residues. Germline V gene lookup returns CDR1 SGHRS and CDR2 YFSETQ. The V segment lost 0 bases and the J segment 5 bases; nucleotides outside the gene matches: 8. This chain's CDR3 is CASSLAPGTVDQPQHF. The CDR3 DNA reads as TGCGCCAGCAGCTTGGCCCCTGGGACAGTTGATCAGCCCCAGCATTTT.

The rearrangement links TRBV24-1 to TRBJ2-5, with 8 bases lining up with TRBD1. The CDR3 covers 15 residues. The germline gives CDR1 KGHDR, CDR2 SFDVKD. The V gene end was trimmed by 3 bases and the J gene end by 5 bases; junction bases not matched to a gene: 7. The CDR3 region has the DNA TGTGCCACCAGTGATCCTTCCGGGACAGGTGAGACCCAGTACTTC. This gives the protein CATSDPSGTGETQYF.

This chain connects TRBV13 to TRBJ2-3; 8 bases map to TRBD2. CDR1 and CDR2 from the germline V gene are PRHDT and FYEKMQ (reference sequence). V gave up 5 bases and J gave up 3 bases; unmatched junction bases: 4. The CDR3 totals 14 residues. As DNA, the CDR3 is TGTGCCAGCAGCACGGGACTAGAAACAGATACGCAGTATTTT. Its protein product is CASSTGLETDTQYF. Looking up the rest from reference TRBV13 and TRBJ2-3 gives the full variable domain: AAGVIQSPRHLIKEKRETATLKCYPIPRHDTVYWYQQGPGQDPQFLISFYEKMQSDKGSIPDRFSAQQFSDYHSELNMSSLELGDSALYFCASSTGLETDTQYFGPGTRLTVL.

This clone was counted once. V is TRBV6-5 and J is TRBJ1-2; 8 positions match TRBD1. Unmatched junction bases numbered 10, after V lost 0 bases and J lost 7 bases. Germline lookup yields CDR1 MNHEY and CDR2 SVGAGI. The CDR3 loop spans 16 amino acids. The CDR3 DNA sequence: TGTGCCAGCAGTTACTCCGGACAGGGTCGGGGCCTTGGCTACACCTTC. Amino acids: CASSYSGQGRGLGYTF.

The chain is built from TRBV21-1 and TRBJ1-2. TRBV21-1 constitutes a pseudogene. The CDR3 runs 12 residues. The CDR3 DNA sequence: TGTGCAGTTGAGGGGGGGCCGCTTGGCTACACCTTC. This codes for CAVEGGPLGYTF.

This sequence joins TRBV5-6 and TRBJ1-3, with 9 bases aligning to TRBD1. The CDR3 runs 14 residues. CDR1 and CDR2 from the germline V gene are SGHDT and YYEEEE. Trimming took 2 bases from V and 5 from J; bases not matched to a gene: 2. The CDR3 loop reads CASSFGTGRNTIYF. The CDR3 DNA follows: TGTGCCAGCAGCTTCGGGACAGGGAGAAACACCATATATTTT.

The chain recombines TRBV28 with TRBJ1-2; 7 bases fit TRBD1. The CDR3 covers 14 residues. Germline V gives CDR1 MDHEN, CDR2 SYDVKM. The ends lost 4 bases at V and 8 bases at J; junction bases unmatched: 10. As DNA, the CDR3 is TGTGCCAGCAGTTCCCCCTCGGGAGGGGGCGGCTACACCTTC. It is translated as CASSSPSGGGGYTF.

This CDR3 is CASSLNIQDNEQFF. CDR3 nucleotides: TGTGCCAGCAGCTTAAATATACAGGACAATGAGCAGTTCTTC. The J gene is TRBJ2-1, the V gene TRBV13; a weak D match, TRBD1 (5 bases). CDR1 is PRHDT and CDR2 is FYEKMQ in the germline V gene (reference sequence). CDR3 length equals 14 residues. V lost 2 bases to trimming and J lost 5 bases, with 10 bases between them.

The V call is TRBV11-2, the J call TRBJ1-2; D ambiguous. The ends were cut back, 6 bases at V and 4 bases at J, with 12 bases in the middle. The CDR3 totals 13 residues. CDR1 is SGHAT and CDR2 is FQNNGV in the germline V gene. This CDR3 is CASRGGMFYGYTF. The CDR3 nucleotides are TGTGCCAGCAGAGGCGGGATGTTCTATGGCTACACCTTC.

This chain links TRBV5-4 with TRBJ1-6, with TRBD1 matching 7 bases. Germline lookup yields CDR1 SGHNT and CDR2 YYREEE (reference sequence). This CDR3 has 15 amino acids. With 5 bases clipped from V and 6 bases from J, the junction kept 8 bases outside the gene matches. The DNA for the CDR3 is TGTGCCAGCAGGTCCGGGGGACAGCTTAATTCACCCCTCCACTTT. Translation: CASRSGGQLNSPLHF.

V usage is TRBV28 and J usage is TRBJ2-1; D gene uncertain. Per the germline V gene, CDR1 is MDHEN and CDR2 is SYDVKM. This CDR3 contains 15 residues. V gave up 6 bases and J gave up 0 bases, with 12 bases separating them. CDR3 DNA sequence: TGTGCCAGCAGCTCGACCTGGAGCTCCTACAATGAGCAGTTCTTC. This gives the protein CASSSTWSSYNEQFF. The full variable domain, its missing parts supplied by reference TRBV28 and TRBJ2-1, is DVKVTQSSRYLVKRTGEKVFLECVQDMDHENMFWYRQDPGLGLRLIYFSYDVKMKEKGDIPEGYSVSREKKERFSLILESASTNQTSMYLCASSSTWSSYNEQFFGPGTRLTVL.

This chain uses TRBV7-2 with TRBJ1-5; 8 positions match TRBD1. Germline values: CDR1 SGHTA, CDR2 FQGNSA. CDR3 length equals 15 residues. Trimming removed 6 bases from V and 2 bases from J; junction bases left unmatched: 6. CDR3 bases: TGTGCCAGCAGGGCAGGGGGCGCGGGCAATCAGCCCCAGCATTTT. This gives the protein CASRAGGAGNQPQHF. The complete variable domain, with remaining parts taken from reference TRBV7-2 and TRBJ1-5, reads GAGVSQSPSNKVTEKGKDVELRCDPISGHTALYWYRQSLGQGLEFLIYFQGNSAPDKSGLPSDRFSAERTGGSVSTLTIQRTQQEDSAVYLCASRAGGAGNQPQHFGDGTRLSIL.

The chain has TRBV5-4 and TRBJ1-6; no definite D call. V lost 4 bases, J lost 1 base, and 9 bases lay in between. Germline V gene sequence: CDR1 SGHNT, CDR2 YYREEE (reference sequence). The CDR3 has 15 residues. CDR3 bases: TGTGCCAGCAGCCGAGAGGGTTCCTATAATTCACCCCTCCACTTT. It codes for CASSREGSYNSPLHF.

The rearrangement links TRBV13 to TRBJ1-3, with TRBD1 identical over 9 bases. The junction had 11 bases not matched to a gene; V was cut back by 6 bases and J by 2 bases. The CDR3 loop spans 17 amino acids. Germline V gene data show CDR1 as PRHDT and CDR2 as FYEKMQ (reference sequence). The CDR3 sequence is CASSSLRDRATGNTIYF. CDR3 nucleotide sequence: TGTGCCAGCAGTAGCCTCCGGGACAGGGCCACTGGAAACACCATATATTTT.

The chain recombines TRBV28 with TRBJ2-7; 8 bases agree with TRBD1. The CDR3 contains 13 residues. Trimming cost V 7 bases and J 2 bases; bases outside gene matches: 4. The germline CDR1 and CDR2 sequences are MDHEN and SYDVKM. CDR3 amino acids: CASNPTGAYEQYF. The CDR3 DNA follows: TGTGCCAGCAACCCGACAGGGGCCTACGAGCAGTACTTC. Complete variable domain (other parts from reference TRBV28 and TRBJ2-7): DVKVTQSSRYLVKRTGEKVFLECVQDMDHENMFWYRQDPGLGLRLIYFSYDVKMKEKGDIPEGYSVSREKKERFSLILESASTNQTSMYLCASNPTGAYEQYFGPGTRLTVT.